A single sample gave rise to the 10 T cell receptor beta chains below, sequenced in a study of technical replicates of blood from several donors. Assay used: immunoSEQ multiplex PCR; TCRdb lists only in-frame clones, some missing. Of around 81,000 clones listed, around 95% were seen once; the top ten hold around 0.39%. The sequencing input was T cells isolated from PBMCs. All receptors come from a human donor in good health.

This rearrangement joins TRBV6-6 to TRBJ2-5; 12 bases map to TRBD1. CDR1 and CDR2 from the germline V gene are MNHNY and SVGAGI (reference sequence). CDR3 length: 16 amino acids. V was clipped by 5 bases and J by 10 bases; unmatched bases: 14. The CDR3 sequence is CASSKDGTGGARLQYF. For the CDR3, the DNA is TGTGCCAGCAGTAAAGACGGGACAGGGGGCGCGCGGCTCCAGTACTTC.

The chain is built from TRBV29-1 and TRBJ1-2, with 8 bases fitting TRBD1. CDR1 is SQVTM, CDR2 ANQGSEA, per germline. The trim removed 3 bases at V and 7 bases at J, leaving 10 bases unmatched. CDR3 length: 14 amino acids. CDR3 bases: TGCAGCGTTGATTTGGGGCAGGGGGCGCGTGGCTACACCTTC. This sequence encodes CSVDLGQGARGYTF. Combining the CDR3 with reference TRBV29-1 and TRBJ1-2 gives the whole variable domain SAVISQKPSRDICQRGTSLTIQCQVDSQVTMMFWYRQQPGQSLTLIATANQGSEATYESGFVIDKFPISRPNLTFSTLTVSNMSPEDSSIYLCSVDLGQGARGYTFGSGTRLTVV.

CDR3 region: CASSDQPTQHGYTF. Here the CDR3 DNA reads TGTGCCAGCAGTGACCAGCCAACACAGCACGGCTACACCTTC. This chain links TRBV6-4 with TRBJ1-2; D is uncertain. The CDR3 extends over 14 amino acids. The V and J ends lost 2 bases and 8 bases respectively, with 15 bases between them. Germline assignment: CDR1 MRHNA and CDR2 SNTAGT.

This chain joins TRBV5-4 and TRBJ2-5; 11 nucleotides align to TRBD1. Per the germline V gene, CDR1 is SGHNT and CDR2 is YYREEE (reference sequence). The CDR3 length is 15 residues. Trimming took 3 bases from V and 5 from J; bases not matched to a gene: 6. CDR3 in DNA: TGTGCCAGCAGCTCTCTGGGACAGGGGGTCGAGACCCAGTACTTC. Protein product: CASSSLGQGVETQYF.

The rearrangement links TRBV9 to TRBJ1-1; D is undetermined. V was pared by 4 bases and J by 5 bases, with 21 bases between. Germline CDR1 and CDR2: SGDLS and YYNGEE. This CDR3 region has 16 residues. The CDR3 region is CASSPYPKKSPTEAFF. CDR3 coding DNA: TGTGCCAGCAGCCCCTACCCCAAGAAATCGCCGACTGAAGCTTTCTTT.

The V gene is TRBV28, the J gene TRBJ1-5; 10 bases line up with TRBD1. This CDR3 region has 16 residues. Trimming took 1 base from V and 6 from J; bases not matched to a gene: 6. Looked up from germline, CDR1 is MDHEN and CDR2 is SYDVKM. The CDR3 DNA reads TGTGCCAGCAGTTTATTGGGACAGGGGATAGCTCAGCCCCAGCATTTT. Translating gives CASSLLGQGIAQPQHF.

CDR3 loop: CASSLGGGEFNQPQHF. The CDR3, as DNA: TGTGCCAGCAGCTTAGGAGGCGGAGAATTCAATCAGCCCCAGCATTTT. This chain uses TRBV7-9 with TRBJ1-5, with no clear D. Germline V gene lookup returns CDR1 SEHNR and CDR2 FQNEAQ (reference sequence). This CDR3 is built from 16 residues. Deletions cut 1 base from V and 3 bases from J, with 13 bases between.

V gene TRBV7-8 combines with J gene TRBJ2-2; 8 bases are shared with TRBD1. Germline CDR1 reads SGHVS; CDR2 reads FQNEAQ. J gave up 1 base and V 5 bases, and 3 bases lay outside the gene matches. This CDR3 spans 15 amino acids. This chain's CDR3 is CASSPDRVNTGELFF. The CDR3 nucleotides read TGTGCCAGCAGCCCGGACAGGGTGAACACCGGGGAGCTGTTTTTT.

The chain links TRBV4-1 to TRBJ1-4; TRBD1 agrees at 7 bases. The CDR3 is 18 amino acids. Germline trimming cut 7 bases from V and 7 bases from J; bases unmatched to any gene: 21. Germline V gives CDR1 MGHRA, CDR2 YSYEKL. The CDR3 DNA reads TGCGCCAGCAAATCGCTGACCGCCAGGGACAGCTTATTTGAAAAACTGTTTTTT. As protein: CASKSLTARDSLFEKLFF.

The count of this clone is one. V is TRBV13 and J is TRBJ1-2; TRBD1 matches at 8 bases. V shed 1 base and J 7 bases; nucleotides not matched to a gene: 5. The CDR3 is made up of 14 amino acids. The V gene's germline CDR1 is PRHDT and CDR2 FYEKMQ (reference sequence). CDR3 nucleotides: TGTGCCAGCAGCTTAGTGGCAGGGGGCAGTGGCTACACCTTC. It specifies CASSLVAGGSGYTF.